Below, 30 T cell receptor beta chains from the same sample are listed, as sequenced in a study of blood T cell repertoires in COVID-19. Clones were sequenced by immunoSEQ multiplex PCR, and TCRdb holds only the in-frame ones, with some missing. In the table there are 140,000 or so clones, over 65% of which are singletons. The source material was peripheral blood. Receptors were obtained from a man in his forties or fifties with acute or convalescent COVID-19.

V usage is TRBV19 and J usage is TRBJ1-1; TRBD1 agrees at 10 bases. J gave up 4 bases and V 5 bases, and 10 bases lay outside the gene matches. CDR3 length: 16 amino acids. CDR1 is LNHDA, CDR2 SQIVND, per germline (reference sequence). The CDR3 here is CASSRGAGTGATEAFF. As DNA, the CDR3 is TGTGCCAGTAGTCGGGGGGCCGGGACAGGGGCCACTGAAGCTTTCTTT.

This chain uses TRBV11-2 with TRBJ2-1; 8 positions match TRBD2. The V segment lost 1 base and the J segment 9 bases; nucleotides outside the gene matches: 8. The CDR3 is 15 amino acids. Per germline, CDR1 SGHAT and CDR2 FQNNGV. The CDR3 sequence is CASSLAVSGVGEQFF. The CDR3 bases are TGTGCCAGCAGCTTAGCGGTTAGCGGGGTGGGTGAGCAGTTCTTC. The full variable domain, in which reference TRBV11-2 and TRBJ2-1 provide the parts outside the CDR3, is EAGVAQSPRYKIIEKRQSVAFWCNPISGHATLYWYQQILGQGPKLLIQFQNNGVVDDSQLPKDRFSAERLKGVDSTLKIQPAKLEDSAVYLCASSLAVSGVGEQFFGPGTRLTVL.

V gene TRBV10-3 combines with J gene TRBJ1-2; tentatively, D is TRBD1 (6 bases). This CDR3 is built from 13 residues. The ends were cut back, 10 bases at V and 1 base at J, with 13 bases in the middle. The germline CDR1 and CDR2 sequences are ENHRY and SYGVKD. The chain's CDR3 is CATARTDNYGYTF. The CDR3 region has the DNA TGTGCCACCGCCCGGACAGATAACTATGGCTACACCTTC.

This clone was seen a handful of times. The chain is built from TRBV6-2 or TRBV6-3 and TRBJ1-5; 9 bases agree with TRBD1. V trimming: 2 bases; J trimming: 7 bases; junction bases outside the gene matches: 6. This CDR3 has 15 residues. Germline V lookup: CDR1 MNHEY, CDR2 SVGEGT. CDR3 nucleotides: TGTGCCAGCAGTTACGGACAGGGGTTTCGACAGCCCCAGCATTTT. Translation: CASSYGQGFRQPQHF.

The chain links TRBV6-5 to TRBJ1-4; TRBD1 matches 8 bases. J lost 7 bases, V lost 5 bases, and 6 bases had no gene match. The V gene's germline CDR1 is MNHEY and CDR2 SVGAGI. The CDR3 contains 14 residues. CDR3 region: CASSPGGWGEKLFF. DNA of the CDR3: TGTGCCAGCAGTCCAGGGGGCTGGGGTGAAAAACTGTTTTTT.

The genes are TRBV5-4 and TRBJ2-2; D perhaps matches TRBD2 (5 bases). In germline, CDR1 is SGHNT, CDR2 YYREEE (reference sequence). V shed 0 bases and J shed 4 bases, with 13 bases lying between them. This CDR3 contains 16 residues. CDR3: CASSLGGRKGTGELFF. CDR3 in DNA: TGTGCCAGCAGCTTGGGAGGGCGCAAGGGCACCGGGGAGCTGTTTTTT.

CDR3 DNA: TGTGCCTGGACGGGAGGGCATGTGGGGACTAATGAAAAACTGTTTTTT. It translates to CAWTGGHVGTNEKLFF. This chain uses TRBV30 with TRBJ1-4; D is unclear. The CDR3 contains 16 residues. Trimming left V 4 bases short and J 2 bases short, with 17 bases between. Germline CDR1 and CDR2: GTSNPN and SVGIG (reference sequence).

The gene calls are TRBV4-1 and TRBJ2-2, with 9 bases that match TRBD1. Trimming removed 4 bases from V and 2 bases from J; junction bases left unmatched: 2. Germline CDR1 and CDR2: MGHRA and YSYEKL. This CDR3 has 15 residues. The CDR3 DNA reads TGCGCCAGCAGCCGGACAGGGGACAACACCGGGGAGCTGTTTTTT. Its protein product is CASSRTGDNTGELFF.

The chain is built from TRBV27 and TRBJ2-2, with D maybe TRBD2 (6 bases). Per germline, CDR1 MNHEY and CDR2 SMNVEV (reference sequence). V lost 2 bases and J 6 bases, leaving 7 bases between the germline ends. The CDR3 is made up of 13 amino acids. CDR3 nucleotides: TGTGCCAGCAGTTTAAAGCGGGCCGGGGAGCTGTTTTTT. This codes for CASSLKRAGELFF.

The genes are TRBV19 and TRBJ2-1; D might be TRBD2 (6 bases). CDR3 length: 12 residues. Trimming cost V 3 bases and J 8 bases, with 8 bases left between them. Germline V CDR1 and CDR2: LNHDA, SQIVND (reference sequence). CDR3 residues: CASSMGGDEQFF. CDR3 bases: TGTGCCAGTAGTATGGGGGGTGATGAGCAGTTCTTC.

This clone was seen a few times. The genes are TRBV4-2 and TRBJ2-3, with a weak D call TRBD2 (6 bases). The CDR3 extends over 14 amino acids. Germline V gives CDR1 LGHNA, CDR2 YNFKEQ. Trimming stripped 4 bases from V and 1 base from J, with 9 bases between. The CDR3 DNA reads TGTGCCAGCAGCCTGGGGGGAGGCACAGATACGCAGTATTTT. Residues: CASSLGGGTDTQYF.

The rearrangement uses TRBV9 and TRBJ1-6; D remains ambiguous. This CDR3 region has 18 residues. Trimming shortened V by 2 bases and J by 1 base, and 16 bases separated the two germline ends. CDR1 and CDR2 from the germline V gene are SGDLS and YYNGEE. The CDR3 is CASSVKGAGESYNSPLHF. The CDR3 DNA reads as TGTGCCAGCAGCGTCAAGGGAGCGGGAGAGTCCTATAATTCACCCCTCCACTTT.

This clone was picked up one time. The chain joins TRBV4-2 to TRBJ1-2; the match to TRBD1 covers 7 bases. The CDR3 is made up of 15 amino acids. V was pared by 3 bases and J by 4 bases, with 8 bases of the junction left unmatched. The germline V gene has CDR1 LGHNA and CDR2 YNFKEQ. The CDR3 nucleotides read TGTGCCAGCAGCCACTCCGGACAGGAAGGCTATGGCTACACCTTC. It translates to CASSHSGQEGYGYTF.

This clone was counted once. The chain employs TRBV29-1 and TRBJ2-1; 9 bases match TRBD2. Germline V CDR1 and CDR2: SQVTM, ANQGSEA. There are 14 residues in the CDR3. Trimming at V came to 4 bases and at J to 6 bases, leaving 7 bases not matched to a gene. CDR3 sequence: CSVGWAGGSNEQFF. CDR3 nucleotides: TGCAGCGTTGGATGGGCGGGGGGGAGCAATGAGCAGTTCTTC.

This clone showed up just a few times. The chain couples TRBV7-2 to TRBJ1-1; 11 bases fit TRBD1. This CDR3 contains 15 residues. Germline values: CDR1 SGHTA, CDR2 FQGNSA. The V gene end was trimmed by 2 bases and the J gene end by 4 bases; junction bases not matched to a gene: 3. This CDR3 reads CASSLKGTGGTEAFF. The CDR3 bases are TGTGCCAGCAGCTTAAAAGGGACAGGGGGCACTGAAGCTTTCTTT.

The chain joins TRBV25-1 to TRBJ1-6; maybe TRBD1 (6 bases). Germline CDR1 is MGHDK and CDR2 is SYGVNS. The CDR3 spans 15 residues. With 0 bases removed from V and 10 bases from J, the gap between germline ends came to 13 bases. The DNA of the CDR3 is TGTGCCAGCAGTGAATACCGAGGGGGGGACTCACCCCTCCACTTT. Residues: CASSEYRGGDSPLHF.

The table lists this clone with a count of one. The chain combines TRBV9 with TRBJ1-2, with TRBD1 matching over 8 bases. The CDR3 extends over 16 amino acids. The J segment lost 3 bases and the V segment lost 3 bases, leaving 10 bases of the junction unmatched. Germline V gene lookup returns CDR1 SGDLS and CDR2 YYNGEE. The CDR3 reads CASSAHSGQGYYGYTF. Here the CDR3 DNA reads TGTGCCAGCAGCGCCCATTCTGGACAGGGTTACTATGGCTACACCTTC.

The chain recombines TRBV10-2 with TRBJ1-1; 7 bases match TRBD1. The V gene end was trimmed by 8 bases and the J gene end by 2 bases; junction bases not matched to a gene: 5. Germline CDR1 is WSHSY and CDR2 is SAAADI. The CDR3 length is 13 residues. CDR3 in amino acids: CASGGQLNTEAFF. The CDR3 DNA follows: TGCGCCAGCGGGGGACAGTTAAACACTGAAGCTTTCTTT.

The chain joins TRBV2 to TRBJ1-2; TRBD1 matches 7 bases. Germline lookup yields CDR1 SNHLY and CDR2 FYNNEI. With V trimmed by 5 bases and J by 3 bases, 6 bases remained unmatched. The length of the CDR3 is 14 residues. The CDR3 sequence is CASSFTGEYYGYTF. As DNA, the CDR3 is TGTGCCAGCAGTTTTACAGGGGAGTACTATGGCTACACCTTC. Variable domain in full (rest from reference TRBV2 and TRBJ1-2): EPEVTQTPSHQVTQMGQEVILRCVPISNHLYFYWYRQILGQKVEFLVSFYNNEISEKSEIFDDQFSVERPDGSNFTLKIRSTKLEDSAMYFCASSFTGEYYGYTFGSGTRLTVV.

The chain carries TRBV24-1 and TRBJ1-5; no clear D. CDR1 is KGHDR and CDR2 is SFDVKD in the germline V gene. The CDR3 consists of 14 residues. Trimming stripped 6 bases from V and 3 bases from J, with 11 bases between. The CDR3, as DNA: TGTGCCACCAGTCAAGCAGGTTCCAATCAGCCCCAGCATTTT. As protein: CATSQAGSNQPQHF.

The chain recombines TRBV9 with TRBJ2-2; maybe TRBD1 (5 bases). The CDR3 loop spans 18 amino acids. Germline V lookup: CDR1 SGDLS, CDR2 YYNGEE. V was clipped by 4 bases and J by 1 base, with 20 bases between them. The CDR3 coding sequence is TGTGCCAGCAGCCCTCAGACAGCTACCAGGGAGAACACCGGGGAGCTGTTTTTT. The encoded protein is CASSPQTATRENTGELFF.

This chain connects TRBV15 to TRBJ1-2, with D maybe TRBD1 (5 bases). The germline CDR1 and CDR2 sequences are LNHNV and YYDKDF (reference sequence). V was trimmed by 0 bases and J by 6 bases, leaving 11 bases between them. This CDR3 spans 14 amino acids. In DNA, the CDR3 is TGTGCCACCAGCAGAGACTCAGGGATAAATGGCTACACCTTC. Translated: CATSRDSGINGYTF.

The rearrangement uses TRBV29-1 and TRBJ1-1; D perhaps matches TRBD1 (6 bases). Germline V CDR1 and CDR2: SQVTM, ANQGSEA. V lost 7 bases and J lost 5, with 20 bases in between. The CDR3 sequence is 14 residues long. The CDR3 DNA sequence: TGCAGCGGTAACCGGGGACAAATGGGGACTGAAGCTTTCTTT. It yields the protein CSGNRGQMGTEAFF.

This clone came up once. This chain links TRBV5-1 with TRBJ1-2, with 9 nucleotides matching TRBD1. CDR1 and CDR2 from the germline V gene are SGHRS and YFSETQ. The CDR3 totals 15 residues. After removal of 5 bases from V and 4 bases from J, the junction contained 9 bases not matched to a gene. As DNA, the CDR3 is TGCGCCAGCAGACTACCGGGACAGGGCGTCTATGGCTACACCTTC. Its protein is CASRLPGQGVYGYTF.

This chain connects TRBV3-1 (or the pseudogene TRBV3-2) to TRBJ1-3; 7 bases are a match to TRBD1. Trimming at V came to 4 bases and at J to 2 bases, leaving 5 bases not matched to a gene. This CDR3 has 15 amino acids. Germline lookup yields CDR1 LGHDT and CDR2 YNNKEL (reference sequence). Here the CDR3 DNA reads TGTGCCAGCAGCCGCGCCCAGGGGGCTGGAAACACCATATATTTT. This gives the protein CASSRAQGAGNTIYF.

The chain is built from TRBV27 and TRBJ1-5; D is unresolved. The CDR3 is 13 amino acids. Germline V gene data show CDR1 as MNHEY and CDR2 as SMNVEV (reference sequence). The germline V and J ends were trimmed by 10 bases and 4 bases, with 14 bases remaining between them. CDR3 nucleotides: TGTGCCACGGGAGAGCAGGTAAATCAGCCCCAGCATTTT. Translating it yields CATGEQVNQPQHF.

The rearrangement joins TRBV30 to TRBJ2-2; 12 bases are a match to TRBD2. V lost 6 bases to trimming and J lost 4 bases; unmatched junction nucleotides: 6. The CDR3 spans 15 residues. Germline CDR1 reads GTSNPN; CDR2 reads SVGIG (reference sequence). The CDR3: CACKPGLAGTGELFF. The DNA for the CDR3 is TGTGCCTGTAAACCGGGACTAGCGGGCACCGGGGAGCTGTTTTTT.

The table lists this clone with a count of one. The V call is TRBV25-1, the J call TRBJ2-5, with D tentatively TRBD2 (5 bases). V lost 6 bases and J 3 bases, leaving 11 bases between the germline ends. Looked up from germline, CDR1 is MGHDK and CDR2 is SYGVNS. The CDR3 spans 13 residues. The CDR3 is CASRHGEKETQYF. CDR3 bases: TGTGCCAGCAGACACGGGGAAAAAGAGACCCAGTACTTC.

This clone showed up many times. The chain combines TRBV30 with TRBJ1-2, with D possibly being TRBD1 (6 bases). Between the trimmed V and J ends, which lost 1 base and 1 base, there was a span of 7 bases. Germline CDR1 is GTSNPN and CDR2 is SVGIG (reference sequence). The CDR3 runs 13 residues. The CDR3 DNA reads TGTGCCTGGAGTGGAGGGGGTAACTATGGCTACACCTTC. Protein product: CAWSGGGNYGYTF.

The chain carries TRBV5-1 and TRBJ2-7; 7 bases are a match to TRBD1. CDR3 length: 14 residues. The V gene end was trimmed by 1 base and the J gene end by 3 bases; junction bases not matched to a gene: 4. Germline V lookup: CDR1 SGHRS, CDR2 YFSETQ. CDR3 nucleotides: TGCGCCAGCAGCTTGTCGGGACAGATCTACGAGCAGTACTTC. This sequence encodes CASSLSGQIYEQYF.